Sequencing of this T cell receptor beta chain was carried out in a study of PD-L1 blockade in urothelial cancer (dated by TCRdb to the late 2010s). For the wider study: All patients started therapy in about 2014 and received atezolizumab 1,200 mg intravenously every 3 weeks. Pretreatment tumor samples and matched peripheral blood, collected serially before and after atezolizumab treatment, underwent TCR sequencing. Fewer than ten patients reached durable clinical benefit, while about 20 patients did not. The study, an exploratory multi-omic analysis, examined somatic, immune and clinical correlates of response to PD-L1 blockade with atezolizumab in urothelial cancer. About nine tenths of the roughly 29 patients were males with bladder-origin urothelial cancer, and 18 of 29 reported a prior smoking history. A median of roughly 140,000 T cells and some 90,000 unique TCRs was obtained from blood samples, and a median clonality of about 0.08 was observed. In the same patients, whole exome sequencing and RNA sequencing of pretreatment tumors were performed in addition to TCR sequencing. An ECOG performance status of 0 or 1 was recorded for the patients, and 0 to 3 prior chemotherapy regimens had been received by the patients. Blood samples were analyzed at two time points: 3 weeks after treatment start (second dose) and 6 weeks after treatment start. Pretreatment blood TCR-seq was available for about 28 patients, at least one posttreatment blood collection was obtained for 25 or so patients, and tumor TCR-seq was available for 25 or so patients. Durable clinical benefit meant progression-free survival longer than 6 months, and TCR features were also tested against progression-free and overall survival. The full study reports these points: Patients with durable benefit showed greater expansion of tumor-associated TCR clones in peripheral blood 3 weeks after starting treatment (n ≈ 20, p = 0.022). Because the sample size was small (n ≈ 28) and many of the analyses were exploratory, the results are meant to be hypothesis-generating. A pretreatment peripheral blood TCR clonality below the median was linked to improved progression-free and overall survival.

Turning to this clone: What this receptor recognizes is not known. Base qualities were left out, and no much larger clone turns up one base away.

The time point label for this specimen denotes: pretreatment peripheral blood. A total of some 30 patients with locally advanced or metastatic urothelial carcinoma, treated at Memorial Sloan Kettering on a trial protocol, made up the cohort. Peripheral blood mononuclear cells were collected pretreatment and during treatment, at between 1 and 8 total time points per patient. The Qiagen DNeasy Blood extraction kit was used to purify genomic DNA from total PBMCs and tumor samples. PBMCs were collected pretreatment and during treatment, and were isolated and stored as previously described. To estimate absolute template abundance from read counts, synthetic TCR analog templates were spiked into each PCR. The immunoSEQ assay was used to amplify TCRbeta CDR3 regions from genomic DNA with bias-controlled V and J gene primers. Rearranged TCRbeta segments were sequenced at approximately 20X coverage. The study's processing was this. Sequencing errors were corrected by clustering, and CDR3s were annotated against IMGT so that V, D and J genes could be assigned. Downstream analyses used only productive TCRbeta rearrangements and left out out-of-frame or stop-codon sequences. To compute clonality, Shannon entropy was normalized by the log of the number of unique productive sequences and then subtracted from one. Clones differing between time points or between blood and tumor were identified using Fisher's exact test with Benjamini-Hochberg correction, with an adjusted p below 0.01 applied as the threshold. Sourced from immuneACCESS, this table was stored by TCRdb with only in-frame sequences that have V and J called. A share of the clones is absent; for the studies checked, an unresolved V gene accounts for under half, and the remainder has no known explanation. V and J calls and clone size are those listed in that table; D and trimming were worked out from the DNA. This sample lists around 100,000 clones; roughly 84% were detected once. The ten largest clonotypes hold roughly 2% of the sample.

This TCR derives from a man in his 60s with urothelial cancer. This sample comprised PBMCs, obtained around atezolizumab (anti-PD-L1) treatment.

The DNA is as follows: TGTGCCAGCGAACAAAAATCCGGGACATCATCCTACAATGAGCAGTTCTTC. It translates as CASEQKSGTSSYNEQFF. The sequence links TRBV27 to TRBJ2-1, with a weak D call of TRBD1 (6 bases match). Deletion took 8 bases off V and 1 base off J, with a span of 21 bases between the germline ends. The CDR3, cysteine through phenylalanine, is 17 amino acids long. Of all the DNA, just the CDR3 is kept, 51 bases in frame from base 1. The CDR1 and CDR2 encoded by the germline V gene (reference sequence) are MNHEY and SMNVEV.